These 29 T cell receptor beta chains share one sample of origin, sequenced in a study of shared clonotypes between healthy human individuals (dated by TCRdb to 2020 to 2022). The method behind the library was the immunoSEQ multiplex PCR assay. Here the immuneACCESS table is served through TCRdb, limited to in-frame sequences with V and J called. Missing clones are a known gap in these copies; in checked studies unresolved V genes cover under half, and the rest lacks a known reason. Counted in this sample were more than 2 million clones; 80% to 95% of them appeared once. The ten largest clones add up to more than 1.5% of the sample. CD8 naive samples were CD45RO-negative cells positively selected for CCR7, giving a CD45RA+CCR7+ population that excluded TemRA cells. Material: naive CD8+ T cells from PBMCs. In light of the paper, this sample's cell subset or site label describes: CD45RA+CCR7+. All receptors derive from a man in his late teens or twenties in good health. Some clones in this sample may be carry-over from other donors' samples.

The rearrangement joins TRBV5-6 to TRBJ1-3; 7 nucleotides agree with TRBD1. The CDR3 totals 12 residues. V lost 3 bases to trimming and J lost 16 bases; unmatched junction nucleotides: 10. Germline V CDR1 and CDR2: SGHDT, YYEEEE. The CDR3 spells CASSWGTAQVYF. For the CDR3, the DNA is TGTGCCAGCAGCTGGGGGACAGCCCAAGTGTATTTT. Looking up the rest from reference TRBV5-6 and TRBJ1-3 gives the full variable domain: DAGVTQSPTHLIKTRGQQVTLRCSPKSGHDTVSWYQQALGQGPQFIFQYYEEEERQRGNFPDRFSGHQFPNYSSELNVNALLLGDSALYLCASSWGTAQVYFGEGSWLTVV.

The rearrangement uses TRBV6-5 and TRBJ1-2; 8 positions agree with TRBD1. Germline CDR1 MNHEY, CDR2 SVGAGI. Trimming removed 5 bases from V and 5 bases from J; junction bases left unmatched: 4. The CDR3 consists of 13 residues. The CDR3 coding sequence is TGTGCCAGCAGTGACAGGGGACGGTATGGCTACACCTTC. Protein: CASSDRGRYGYTF.

The rearrangement links TRBV7-9 to TRBJ2-3; TRBD1 agrees at 8 bases. The CDR3 is made up of 16 amino acids. Germline lookup yields CDR1 SEHNR and CDR2 FQNEAQ (reference sequence). J gave up 0 bases and V 5 bases, and 7 bases lay outside the gene matches. The CDR3 sequence: CASSPKTGVSTDTQYF. DNA of the CDR3: TGTGCCAGCAGCCCCAAGACAGGGGTGAGCACAGATACGCAGTATTTT.

V usage is TRBV9 and J usage is TRBJ1-1; 7 nucleotides align to TRBD1. J was trimmed by 4 bases and V by 3 bases; bases with no gene match: 6. The germline CDR1 and CDR2 sequences are SGDLS and YYNGEE. The CDR3 has 14 amino acids. The chain's CDR3 is CASSASKGATEAFF. In DNA form, the CDR3 reads TGTGCCAGCAGCGCCAGTAAGGGGGCCACTGAAGCTTTCTTT.

This clone has a single count. Other DNA sequences from this sample encode an identical CDR3 as well. The V gene is TRBV27, the J gene TRBJ2-7; D not certain. In germline, CDR1 is MNHEY, CDR2 SMNVEV (reference sequence). V lost 5 bases, J lost 2 bases, and 13 bases lay in between. The CDR3 consists of 14 residues. CDR3 coding DNA: TGTGCCAGCAGTCCACGCGCCGGAGCCTACGAGCAGTACTTC. Translating gives CASSPRAGAYEQYF.

The genes are TRBV2 and TRBJ2-3; D gene unclear. This CDR3 has 15 residues. Germline V gene data show CDR1 as SNHLY and CDR2 as FYNNEI. Trimming removed 3 bases from V and 4 bases from J, with 14 bases in between. As DNA, the CDR3 is TGTGCCAGCAGTGACCTAGGGAAACGGCCAGATACGCAGTATTTT. This encodes CASSDLGKRPDTQYF.

With regard to this clone: Other DNA sequences from this sample encode an identical CDR3 as well. The CDR3 here is CASSLGHPYEQYF. In DNA, the CDR3 is TGTGCCAGCAGTTTAGGGCATCCCTACGAGCAGTACTTC. The genes are TRBV27 and TRBJ2-7; D is unresolved. CDR1 MNHEY and CDR2 SMNVEV come from the germline V gene (reference sequence). Trimming pared 2 bases from V and 2 bases from J, leaving 7 bases between. The CDR3 runs to 13 residues.

In its sample, this clone was seen a few times. The chain uses TRBV28 and TRBJ1-1; the D is unclear. V lost 5 bases, J lost 4 bases, and 14 bases lay in between. Germline V gene lookup returns CDR1 MDHEN and CDR2 SYDVKM. This CDR3 has 14 residues. The DNA of the CDR3 is TGTGCCAGCAGTCCCCCGGGGAGGGTCACTGAAGCTTTCTTT. Amino acid sequence: CASSPPGRVTEAFF.

This chain uses TRBV28 with TRBJ2-3, with 7 positions matching TRBD2. The germline gives CDR1 MDHEN, CDR2 SYDVKM. This CDR3 comprises 16 residues. Trimming cost V 5 bases and J 2 bases; bases outside gene matches: 10. The CDR3 reads CASSPEEAGTTDTQYF. In DNA form, the CDR3 reads TGTGCCAGCAGTCCCGAAGAAGCGGGAACCACAGATACGCAGTATTTT.

V is TRBV6-6 and J is TRBJ1-1; D might be TRBD1 (5 bases). CDR1 and CDR2 from the germline V gene are MNHNY and SVGAGI (reference sequence). This CDR3 spans 12 amino acids. Trimming cost V 6 bases and J 4 bases, with 9 bases left between them. CDR3 DNA sequence: TGTGCCAGCAGCCCCGGGACCACTGAAGCTTTCTTT. Translation: CASSPGTTEAFF.

The chain carries TRBV7-8 and TRBJ2-7, with TRBD2 identical over 9 bases. V lost 5 bases to trimming and J lost 4 bases; unmatched junction nucleotides: 6. Per the germline V gene, CDR1 is SGHVS and CDR2 is FQNEAQ. This CDR3 spans 14 amino acids. The CDR3 DNA reads TGTGCCAGCAGCCTCCTAGCGGGGTCGTACGAGCAGTACTTC. Encoded protein: CASSLLAGSYEQYF.

This chain links TRBV11-2 with TRBJ2-7, with D perhaps matching TRBD2 (5 bases). Germline V gene lookup returns CDR1 SGHAT and CDR2 FQNNGV. V gave up 0 bases and J gave up 3 bases, with 12 bases separating them. CDR3 size: 15 residues. The CDR3 region has the DNA TGTGCCAGCAGCTTAGATCGGACGGGAAACTACGAGCAGTACTTC. Its translation is CASSLDRTGNYEQYF. Together with reference TRBV11-2 and TRBJ2-7, the CDR3 gives the full variable domain: EAGVAQSPRYKIIEKRQSVAFWCNPISGHATLYWYQQILGQGPKLLIQFQNNGVVDDSQLPKDRFSAERLKGVDSTLKIQPAKLEDSAVYLCASSLDRTGNYEQYFGPGTRLTVT.

V and J are TRBV13 and TRBJ2-7, with D perhaps assigned TRBD1 or TRBD2 (5 bases each). This CDR3 comprises 18 residues. The V end was cut by 1 base, the J end by 5 bases, with 24 bases between. Germline CDR1 and CDR2: PRHDT and FYEKMQ (reference sequence). Written as DNA, the CDR3 is TGTGCCAGCAGCTTAGCGGGTCAGGGAGAGCCCCAGAGCGACGAGCAGTACTTC. It specifies CASSLAGQGEPQSDEQYF.

The CDR3: CASSLSRAHYGYTF. The CDR3 DNA reads TGTGCCAGCAGCCTGTCCCGGGCACACTATGGCTACACCTTC. This chain connects TRBV11-2 to TRBJ1-2, with unresolved D. The V gene's germline CDR1 is SGHAT and CDR2 FQNNGV. Trimming pared 5 bases from V and 3 bases from J, leaving 13 bases between. The CDR3 covers 14 residues.

This clone was detected once. The chain couples TRBV7-2 to TRBJ2-7; D might be TRBD1 (6 bases). The germline V gene has CDR1 SGHTA and CDR2 FQGNSA. Deletions cut 4 bases from V and 1 base from J, with 11 bases between. The CDR3 has 14 amino acids. For the CDR3, the DNA is TGTGCCAGCAGCTACCAGGGGCCTTCCTACGAGCAGTACTTC. Encoded protein: CASSYQGPSYEQYF.

V is TRBV9 and J is TRBJ1-2; no reliable D call. The CDR3 covers 16 residues. V was pared by 0 bases and J by 0 bases, with 12 bases between. Germline CDR1 SGDLS, CDR2 YYNGEE. The CDR3 loop is CASSVELYGANYGYTF. Written as DNA, the CDR3 is TGTGCCAGCAGCGTAGAACTCTACGGAGCTAACTATGGCTACACCTTC.

About this clone: The limits of the CDR3 on the DNA are not certain, so only TCRdb's listed CDR3 is given. The chain combines TRBV21-1 with TRBJ2-1. TRBV21-1 is assigned pseudogene status. 16 amino acids form the CDR3, both terminal residues included. CDR3: CASSPEGPGEQFFGVF.

V and J are TRBV9 and TRBJ2-5; TRBD2 matches at 8 bases. The CDR3 runs to 15 residues. Trimming took 2 bases from V and 5 from J; bases not matched to a gene: 8. CDR1 is SGDLS, CDR2 YYNGEE, per germline. The CDR3 DNA reads TGTGCCAGCAGCGTCTTTGCGGGAGGATTTGAGACCCAGTACTTC. Encoded protein: CASSVFAGGFETQYF.

The V and J genes are TRBV9 and TRBJ2-7; D might be TRBD1 (5 bases). CDR1 and CDR2 from the germline V gene are SGDLS and YYNGEE. V shed 4 bases and J shed 5 bases, with 19 bases lying between them. The CDR3 runs 15 residues. CDR3 sequence reads: CASSHQGAFRDEQYF. CDR3 nucleotides: TGTGCCAGCAGCCACCAGGGCGCCTTCAGGGACGAGCAGTACTTC.

J is TRBJ2-7 and V is TRBV30; TRBD1 matches 11 bases. Per the germline V gene, CDR1 is GTSNPN and CDR2 is SVGIG (reference sequence). V lost 5 bases and J lost 5; bases outside the gene matches: 8. There are 14 residues in the CDR3. CDR3 nucleotides: TGTGCCTGGGGGCCGGGACAGGGGGATAACGAGCAGTACTTC. It translates to CAWGPGQGDNEQYF. The full variable domain, completed using reference TRBV30 and TRBJ2-7, is SQTIHQWPATLVQPVGSPLSLECTVEGTSNPNLYWYRQAAGRGLQLLFYSVGIGQISSEVPQNLSASRPQDRQFILSSKKLLLSDSGFYLCAWGPGQGDNEQYFGPGTRLTVT.

The V call is TRBV5-1, the J call TRBJ1-1, with D unresolved. Deletions cut 0 bases from V and 1 base from J, with 10 bases between. Germline V gene lookup returns CDR1 SGHRS and CDR2 YFSETQ. The CDR3 has 15 amino acids. The CDR3 sequence: CASSLELYGNTEAFF. The DNA of the CDR3 is TGCGCCAGCAGCTTGGAGTTGTATGGGAACACTGAAGCTTTCTTT.

This rearrangement joins TRBV4-2 to TRBJ2-1; 12 positions match TRBD2. Unmatched junction bases numbered 8, after V lost 7 bases and J lost 4 bases. CDR3 size: 16 residues. Germline assignment: CDR1 LGHNA and CDR2 YNFKEQ. CDR3 DNA: TGTGCCAGCACACGACTAGCGGGAGATAGGTACAATGAGCAGTTCTTC. Translation gives CASTRLAGDRYNEQFF.

The chain combines TRBV7-2 with TRBJ2-1, with 12 bases aligning to TRBD2. CDR1 is SGHTA and CDR2 is FQGNSA in the germline V gene. The CDR3 contains 15 residues. Trimming removed 1 base from V and 6 bases from J; junction bases left unmatched: 1. The CDR3 loop is CASSLGTSGINEQFF. The CDR3 nucleotides read TGTGCCAGCAGCTTAGGGACTAGCGGGATCAATGAGCAGTTCTTC.

The rearrangement joins TRBV4-3 to TRBJ2-1; D is undetermined. CDR1 LGHNA and CDR2 YSLEER come from the germline V gene. The CDR3 is made up of 12 amino acids. Trimming stripped 1 base from V and 2 bases from J, with 0 bases between. The CDR3 region has the DNA TGCGCCAGCAGCCAAGCCTACAATGAGCAGTTCTTC. This translates into CASSQAYNEQFF.

The chain links TRBV5-1 to TRBJ2-7; weak D call: TRBD1 (5 bases). The germline CDR1 and CDR2 sequences are SGHRS and YFSETQ. CDR3 length: 15 amino acids. Trimming stripped 2 bases from V and 1 base from J, with 13 bases between. Here the CDR3 reads CASSFHVQESYEQYF. Written as DNA, the CDR3 is TGCGCCAGCAGCTTTCATGTACAGGAATCCTACGAGCAGTACTTC.

The chain recombines TRBV18 with TRBJ2-7, with TRBD2 matching over 8 bases. The V segment lost 2 bases and the J segment 3 bases; nucleotides outside the gene matches: 3. Per the germline V gene, CDR1 is KGHSH and CDR2 is LQKENI. The CDR3 is made up of 14 amino acids. The CDR3 bases are TGTGCCAGCTCACCAACCGGGACTAGCTACGAGCAGTACTTC. Amino acid sequence: CASSPTGTSYEQYF.

This chain connects TRBV4-1 to TRBJ2-2; D assignment may be TRBD1 or TRBD2 (6 bases each). The CDR3 is 19 residues long. Per the germline V gene, CDR1 is MGHRA and CDR2 is YSYEKL. V lost 4 bases, J lost 0 bases, and 21 bases lay in between. The CDR3 loop is CASSRGNRESGANTGELFF. In DNA form, the CDR3 reads TGCGCCAGCAGCCGTGGGAACAGGGAATCGGGGGCGAACACCGGGGAGCTGTTTTTT.

Regarding this clone: Within the sample, other DNA sequences also encode this same CDR3. This chain links TRBV27 with TRBJ1-1, with D perhaps matching TRBD1 (6 bases). CDR3 size: 11 residues. CDR1 is MNHEY and CDR2 is SMNVEV in the germline V gene (reference sequence). V was shortened by 6 bases and J by 5 bases, with 7 bases between the two germline ends. CDR3 bases: TGTGCCAGCAGGCAGGGGACTGAAGCTTTCTTT. It translates to CASRQGTEAFF.

The chain recombines TRBV2 with TRBJ2-4; TRBD2 agrees at 7 bases. Looked up from germline, CDR1 is SNHLY and CDR2 is FYNNEI. CDR3 length: 12 residues. The ends lost 3 bases at V and 10 bases at J; junction bases unmatched: 3. Here the CDR3 reads CASSEGGRIQYF. In DNA, the CDR3 is TGTGCCAGCAGTGAGGGGGGGAGGATTCAGTACTTC.